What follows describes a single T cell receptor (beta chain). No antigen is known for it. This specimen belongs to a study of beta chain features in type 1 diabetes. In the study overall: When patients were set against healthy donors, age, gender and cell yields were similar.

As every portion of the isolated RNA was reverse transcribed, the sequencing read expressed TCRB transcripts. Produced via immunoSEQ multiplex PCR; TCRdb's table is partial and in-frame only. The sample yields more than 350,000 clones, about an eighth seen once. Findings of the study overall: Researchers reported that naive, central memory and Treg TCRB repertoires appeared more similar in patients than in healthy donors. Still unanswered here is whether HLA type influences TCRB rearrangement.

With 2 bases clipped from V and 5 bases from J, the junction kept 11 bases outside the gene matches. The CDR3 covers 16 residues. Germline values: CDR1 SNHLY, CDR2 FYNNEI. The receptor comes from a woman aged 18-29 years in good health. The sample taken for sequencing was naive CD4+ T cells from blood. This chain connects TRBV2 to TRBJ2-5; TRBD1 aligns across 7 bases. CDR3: CASSEFELRGRETQYF. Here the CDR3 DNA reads TGTGCCAGCAGTGAATTTGAGTTAAGGGGGCGGGAGACCCAGTACTTC.